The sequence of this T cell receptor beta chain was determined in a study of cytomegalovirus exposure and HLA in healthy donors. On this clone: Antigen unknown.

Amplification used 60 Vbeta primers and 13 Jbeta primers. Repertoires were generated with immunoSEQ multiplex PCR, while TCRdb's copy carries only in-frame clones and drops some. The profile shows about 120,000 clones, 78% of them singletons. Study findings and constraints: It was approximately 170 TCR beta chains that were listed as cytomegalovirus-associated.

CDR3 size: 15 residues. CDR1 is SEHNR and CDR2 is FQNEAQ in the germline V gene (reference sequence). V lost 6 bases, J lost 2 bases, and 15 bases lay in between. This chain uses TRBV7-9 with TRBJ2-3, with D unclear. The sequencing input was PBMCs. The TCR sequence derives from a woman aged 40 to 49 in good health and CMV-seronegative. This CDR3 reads CASSRSGSITDTQYF. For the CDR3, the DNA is TGTGCCAGCAGTCGTTCCGGGTCAATCACAGATACGCAGTATTTT. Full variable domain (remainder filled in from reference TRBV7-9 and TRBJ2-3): DTGVSQNPRHKITKRGQNVTFRCDPISEHNRLYWYRQTLGQGPEFLTYFQNEAQLEKSRLLSDRFSAERPKGSFSTLEIQRTEQGDSAMYLCASSRSGSITDTQYFGPGTRLTVL.